A selection of T cell receptor beta chains follows, all from one sample in a study of cytomegalovirus exposure and HLA in healthy donors. Libraries were prepared by immunoSEQ multiplex PCR; TCRdb keeps only in-frame clonotypes and omits some of them. The sample yields 130,000 or so clones, around 66% seen once. The sequenced material came from PBMCs. These receptors all come from a woman in her forties in good health and CMV-seropositive. Each CDR3 is given with its conserved first and last residue. D genes are given only for firm matches. Clone size is not always given. Where it is, it says once, few, many or a class for expanded clones.

>TRBJ2-5|15|-|TRBV28|-
CASSLRRGTQETQYF
TGTGCCAGCAGTTTACGCCGGGGGACTCAAGAGACCCAGTACTTC
>TRBJ2-7|11|-|TRBV2|-
CASSARVEQYF
TGTGCCAGCAGTGCGAGGGTCGAGCAGTACTTC
>TRBJ1-2|17|-|TRBV28|TRBD1
CASNFLLPGQGNYGYPF
TGTGCCAGCAATTTTCTCCTCCCGGGACAGGGAAACTATGGCTACCCCTTC
>TRBJ1-6|15|-|TRBV14|TRBD1
CASSPTGLSNSPLHF
TGTGCCAGCAGCCCGACAGGGTTATCAAATTCACCCCTCCACTTT
>TRBJ2-1|14|few|TRBV7-2|TRBD2
CASSSGLAFNEQFF
TGTGCCAGCAGCTCGGGACTAGCTTTCAATGAGCAGTTCTTC
>TRBJ1-2|13|few|TRBV6-5|TRBD1
CASSQQGLNGYTF
TGTGCCAGCAGTCAACAGGGGCTGAACGGCTACACCTTC
>TRBJ2-1|18|-|TRBV5-1|-
CASSLHSVLEVGDNEQFF
TGCGCCAGCAGCTTACATAGCGTCCTGGAGGTCGGGGACAATGAGCAGTTCTTC
>TRBJ2-1|14|-|TRBV7-2|TRBD2
CASSPTSGYNEQFF
TGTGCCAGCAGCCCGACTAGCGGGTACAATGAGCAGTTCTTC
>TRBJ2-7|14|-|TRBV2|TRBD2
CASSLVAGANEQYF
TGTGCCAGCAGTCTGGTGGCGGGAGCCAACGAGCAGTACTTC
>TRBJ2-1|12|-|TRBV27|TRBD1
CASRTGVSEQFF
TGTGCCAGCCGCACAGGGGTCTCCGAGCAGTTCTTC
>TRBJ2-1|15|-|TRBV5-6|-
CASSARVSSYNEQFF
TGTGCCAGCAGCGCCCGCGTGAGCTCCTACAATGAGCAGTTCTTC
>TRBJ2-7|12|-|TRBV11-3|-
CASSSHAEEQYF
TGTGCCAGCAGCTCCCACGCGGAGGAGCAGTACTTC
>TRBJ1-4|15|few|TRBV6-1|-
CASMRGGATNEKLFF
TGTGCCAGCATGCGGGGTGGAGCAACTAATGAAAAACTGTTTTTT
>TRBJ1-6|17|-|TRBV9|-
CASSVATASSYNSPLHF
TGTGCCAGCAGCGTAGCGACAGCTAGCTCCTATAATTCACCCCTCCACTTT
>TRBJ2-5|15|once|TRBV27|-
CASSLSEKGGETQYF
TGTGCCAGCAGTTTATCTGAGAAGGGCGGGGAGACCCAGTACTTC
>TRBJ1-3|15|-|TRBV6-4|-
CASSEQVHSGNTIYF
TGTGCCAGCAGTGAGCAGGTCCACTCTGGAAACACCATATATTTT
>TRBJ2-7|12|once|TRBV4-2|-
CASSQDPYEQYF
TGTGCCAGCAGCCAAGATCCCTACGAGCAGTACTTC
>TRBJ1-1|15|-|TRBV30|TRBD1
CACRTTGGRDTEAFF
TGTGCCTGCCGGACGACAGGGGGAAGGGACACTGAAGCTTTCTTT
>TRBJ1-3|14|once|TRBV2|-
CASSEGSSGNTIYF
TGTGCCAGCAGTGAAGGGAGCTCTGGAAACACCATATATTTT
>TRBJ1-2|13|-|TRBV7-2|-
CASSRQRDGGYTF
TGTGCCAGCAGCCGCCAGCGGGACGGGGGCTACACCTTC
>TRBJ2-7|15|-|TRBV7-2|TRBD2
CASSLVGGDRYEQYF
TGTGCCAGCAGCTTGGTGGGGGGGGATAGATACGAGCAGTACTTC
>TRBJ1-1|12|-|TRBV2|TRBD1
CASRADRAEAFF
TGTGCCAGCAGAGCCGACAGGGCTGAAGCTTTCTTT
>TRBJ1-1|15|-|TRBV11-2|TRBD1
CASSARTGRNTEAFF
TGTGCCAGCAGCGCGCGGACAGGGAGGAACACTGAAGCTTTCTTT
>TRBJ2-1|14|once|TRBV15|TRBD2
CATGSSGPLNEQFF
TGTGCCACCGGGTCTAGCGGGCCGCTCAATGAGCAGTTCTTC
>TRBJ2-5|14|-|TRBV11-2|-
CASSLDWPVETQYF
TGTGCCAGCAGCTTAGATTGGCCAGTAGAGACCCAGTACTTC
>TRBJ1-5|12|few|TRBV15|-
CATSSVNQPQHF
TGTGCCACCAGCAGCGTAAATCAGCCCCAGCATTTT
>TRBJ1-2|14|few|TRBV18|TRBD1
CASSRTGGYYGYTF
TGTGCCAGCTCACGGACAGGGGGATACTATGGCTACACCTTC
>TRBJ2-1|13|-|TRBV18|TRBD1
CASSPGTGNEQFF
TGTGCCAGCTCACCCGGGACAGGCAATGAGCAGTTCTTC
>TRBJ1-5|13|-|TRBV30|-
CAWSGTSNQPQHF
TGTGCCTGGAGTGGGACAAGCAATCAGCCCCAGCATTTT
>TRBJ2-3|18|-|TRBV7-9|TRBD2
CASSLYELAGEEADTQYF
TGTGCCAGCAGCTTATATGAACTAGCGGGAGAAGAGGCCGATACGCAGTATTTT
>TRBJ1-2|13|-|TRBV19|-
CASSIWDIYGYTF
TGTGCCAGTAGTATCTGGGACATCTATGGCTACACCTTC
>TRBJ2-1|16|few|TRBV6-1|-
CASSELGGGGNNEQFF
TGTGCCAGCAGTGAACTGGGCGGCGGCGGGAACAATGAGCAGTTCTTC
>TRBJ2-5|15|-|TRBV5-1|TRBD2
CASSLGHSGAETQYF
TGCGCCAGCAGCTTGGGGCATAGCGGGGCTGAGACCCAGTACTTC
>TRBJ1-1|12|-|TRBV29-1|-
CSVESMNTEAFF
TGCAGCGTTGAGTCCATGAACACTGAAGCTTTCTTT
>TRBJ2-1|15|-|TRBV10-1|TRBD2
CASSEAGETYNEQFF
TGCGCCAGCAGCGAAGCGGGGGAGACCTACAATGAGCAGTTCTTC
>TRBJ1-1|15|-|TRBV7-2|-
CASSPTQDMNTEAFF
TGTGCCAGCAGTCCGACACAGGACATGAACACTGAAGCTTTCTTT
>TRBJ1-2|15|once|TRBV9|-
CASSVAGRGNYGYTF
TGTGCCAGCAGCGTAGCTGGGAGGGGAAACTATGGCTACACCTTC
>TRBJ2-1|12|-|TRBV30|-
CAWSVLLREQFF
TGTGCCTGGAGTGTACTGTTGCGAGAGCAGTTCTTC
>TRBJ1-2|15|-|TRBV6-5|TRBD1
CASSSTGGASDGYTF
TGTGCCAGCAGTTCGACAGGGGGCGCATCGGATGGCTACACCTTC
>TRBJ2-4|14|-|TRBV10-3|TRBD1
CAISQGASKNIQYF
TGTGCCATCAGTCAGGGGGCATCCAAAAACATTCAGTACTTC
>TRBJ2-7|12|-|TRBV10-3|-
CAISATAYEQYF
TGTGCCATCAGTGCGACAGCCTACGAGCAGTACTTC
>TRBJ2-1|15|-|TRBV5-1|TRBD2
CASSLGSSGGMEQFF
TGCGCCAGCAGCTTGGGGTCGAGCGGGGGGATGGAGCAGTTCTTC
>TRBJ1-2|13|-|TRBV29-1|-
CSVVGAERYGYTF
TGCAGCGTTGTGGGGGCGGAACGCTATGGCTACACCTTC
>TRBJ2-2|15|-|TRBV7-9|TRBD1
CASSVGTGYTGELFF
TGTGCCAGCAGCGTCGGGACAGGATACACCGGGGAGCTGTTTTTT
>TRBJ1-2|15|few|TRBV19|TRBD1
CASSNSGGANYGYTF
TGTGCCAGTAGTAACTCAGGGGGCGCGAACTATGGCTACACCTTC
>TRBJ2-3|17|-|TRBV9|TRBD2
CASSVESTSGGTDTQYF
TGTGCCAGCAGCGTAGAGTCGACTAGCGGGGGCACAGATACGCAGTATTTT
>TRBJ1-1|17|-|TRBV30|-
CAWSVERGGSVDTEAFF
TGTGCCTGGAGTGTAGAAAGGGGGGGATCGGTCGACACTGAAGCTTTCTTT
>TRBJ1-2|15|few|TRBV10-1|-
CASSESSGFGYGYTF
TGCGCCAGCAGTGAGTCGAGCGGGTTCGGCTATGGCTACACCTTC
>TRBJ1-6|16|few|TRBV5-1|-
CASSLGAPGIFSPLHF
TGCGCCAGCAGCTTGGGGGCCCCAGGGATTTTCTCACCCCTCCACTTT
>TRBJ2-4|11|-|TRBV6-5|-
CASSSSDIQYF
-